The 20 T cell receptor beta chains below were found in one sample sequenced in a study of cytomegalovirus exposure and HLA in healthy donors. The PCR was carried out with 60 Vbeta primers and 13 Jbeta primers. Sequenced by immunoSEQ multiplex PCR; TCRdb stores in-frame clones only, minus some. The sample holds some 140,000 clones. Sequences were obtained from PBMCs. All receptors derive from a woman between 35 and 50 years old in good health and CMV-seronegative.

The chain uses TRBV19 and TRBJ1-3; D not resolved. CDR1 and CDR2 (germline): LNHDA, SQIVND (reference sequence). CDR3 size: 15 residues. The V end was cut by 4 bases, the J end by 0 bases, with 10 bases between. The CDR3 loop is CASSTRLDSGNTIYF. In DNA, the CDR3 is TGTGCCAGTAGTACCCGACTGGACTCTGGAAACACCATATATTTT.

V and J are TRBV19 and TRBJ1-6; 10 positions match TRBD1. This CDR3 has 16 residues. The junction had 5 bases not matched to a gene; V was cut back by 1 base and J by 8 bases. Germline V CDR1 and CDR2: LNHDA, SQIVND (reference sequence). The CDR3 region is CASSIATGTGDSPLHF. The DNA for the CDR3 is TGTGCCAGTAGTATAGCGACCGGGACAGGGGATTCACCCCTCCACTTT.

V is TRBV5-4 and J is TRBJ1-3; D might be TRBD1 (6 bases). The V end was cut by 4 bases, the J end by 2 bases, with 13 bases between. This CDR3 is 15 amino acids long. The germline V gene encodes CDR1 SGHNT and CDR2 YYREEE (reference sequence). The CDR3 loop reads CASSQPQGAGNTIYF. In DNA form, the CDR3 reads TGTGCCAGCAGCCAACCACAGGGAGCTGGAAACACCATATATTTT.

The V and J genes are TRBV18 and TRBJ2-3; 11 bases are a match to TRBD2. V lost 0 bases to trimming and J lost 2 bases; unmatched junction nucleotides: 4. CDR3 length equals 17 residues. CDR1 KGHSH and CDR2 LQKENI come from the germline V gene. The CDR3 region has the DNA TGTGCCAGCTCACCACCACTAGCGGGGGCGTCCACAGATACGCAGTATTTT. It yields the protein CASSPPLAGASTDTQYF.

The chain combines TRBV5-4 with TRBJ1-4; 7 positions match TRBD1. From germline, CDR1 is SGHNT and CDR2 YYREEE (reference sequence). The CDR3 has 14 amino acids. J lost 7 bases, V lost 2 bases, and 5 bases had no gene match. The CDR3 DNA reads TGTGCCAGCAGCTTTACAGGGGAAGGTGAAAAACTGTTTTTT. This sequence encodes CASSFTGEGEKLFF.

This chain joins TRBV18 and TRBJ1-1, with TRBD1 as a possible D gene (5 bases). The germline CDR1 and CDR2 sequences are KGHSH and LQKENI. The CDR3 contains 16 residues. V shed 3 bases and J shed 3 bases, with 17 bases lying between them. In DNA, the CDR3 is TGTGCCAGCTCACCTACCGGGGGTGGCTGGGACACTGAAGCTTTCTTT. Translation gives CASSPTGGGWDTEAFF.

The J gene is TRBJ2-7, the V gene TRBV9, with 7 bases fitting TRBD1. Losses at the gene ends were 0 bases for V and 3 bases for J; bases not matched to a gene: 6. CDR1 is SGDLS, CDR2 YYNGEE, per germline. The CDR3 is 15 amino acids. The CDR3 here is CASSVAPGQNYEQYF. The DNA of the CDR3 is TGTGCCAGCAGCGTAGCCCCGGGACAGAACTACGAGCAGTACTTC. The full variable domain, with the rest looked up from reference TRBV9 and TRBJ2-7, is DSGVTQTPKHLITATGQRVTLRCSPRSGDLSVYWYQQSLDQGLQFLIQYYNGEERAKGNILERFSAQQFPDLHSELNLSSLELGDSALYFCASSVAPGQNYEQYFGPGTRLTVT.

This chain uses TRBV11-2 with TRBJ1-1, with TRBD1 matching 7 bases. The CDR3 loop spans 15 amino acids. The J segment lost 1 base and the V segment lost 4 bases, leaving 6 bases of the junction unmatched. Germline assignment: CDR1 SGHAT and CDR2 FQNNGV. As DNA, the CDR3 is TGTGCCAGCAGCTCCGGTCAGGGGGGGAACACTGAAGCTTTCTTT. It translates to CASSSGQGGNTEAFF.

V and J are TRBV7-2 and TRBJ1-5, with D possibly being TRBD1 (6 bases). Germline CDR1 SGHTA, CDR2 FQGNSA. This CDR3 is built from 14 residues. Trimming pared 3 bases from V and 15 bases from J, leaving 21 bases between. Here the CDR3 DNA reads TGTGCCAGCAGCTTGGACCCGACAGGTCTAAATATGCATTTT. Amino acid sequence: CASSLDPTGLNMHF.

The chain is built from TRBV5-1 and TRBJ1-2; perhaps TRBD1 as D (6 bases). Trimming cost V 4 bases and J 0 bases, with 16 bases left between them. The CDR3 sequence is 16 residues long. Germline V gives CDR1 SGHRS, CDR2 YFSETQ. The CDR3 nucleotides read TGCGCCAGCAGCCAAGGGAGGGACACAGCTAACTATGGCTACACCTTC. This gives the protein CASSQGRDTANYGYTF.

V usage is TRBV5-5 and J usage is TRBJ2-7, with TRBD2 identical over 7 bases. This CDR3 region has 17 residues. CDR1 and CDR2 (germline): SGHKS, YYEKEE (reference sequence). With V trimmed by 4 bases and J by 0 bases, 13 bases remained unmatched. The CDR3 DNA sequence: TGTGCCAGCAGCCGGACCGGCGAGGCGGGGGACTCCTACGAGCAGTACGTC. Translated: CASSRTGEAGDSYEQYV.

The chain joins TRBV18 to TRBJ1-6, with D unresolved. V lost 2 bases and J lost 7, with 3 bases in between. The CDR3 has 12 residues. Germline V gene lookup returns CDR1 KGHSH and CDR2 LQKENI. The CDR3 DNA reads as TGTGCCAGCTCACCAGAGAATTCACCCCTCCACTTT. It yields the protein CASSPENSPLHF.

The CDR3 DNA follows: TGTGCCAGCACAGATCGGGGGAATAATTCACCCCTCCACTTT. Translation: CASTDRGNNSPLHF. The chain uses TRBV25-1 and TRBJ1-6; weak D call: TRBD1 (5 bases). V lost 7 bases to trimming and J lost 5 bases, with 12 bases between them. From germline, CDR1 is MGHDK and CDR2 SYGVNS. CDR3 length: 14 residues.

V usage is TRBV7-2 and J usage is TRBJ2-7, with D possibly TRBD1 on 6 matching bases. The CDR3 runs 13 residues. Trimming stripped 4 bases from V and 6 bases from J, with 13 bases between. The germline gives CDR1 SGHTA, CDR2 FQGNSA. The CDR3 DNA is TGTGCCAGCAGCTCTTCACAGGGTTTCGAGCAGTACGTC. Protein sequence: CASSSSQGFEQYV.

The J gene is TRBJ2-7, the V gene TRBV4-2; 7 nucleotides match TRBD1. The V and J ends lost 0 bases and 1 base, in that order; junction bases with no gene match: 12. CDR1 is LGHNA, CDR2 YNFKEQ, per germline. CDR3 length: 18 amino acids. The DNA of the CDR3 is TGTGCCAGCAGCCAAGATCTAATAGGGGGCCAGGGATCCTACGAGCAGTACTTC. Its protein is CASSQDLIGGQGSYEQYF.

The chain carries TRBV7-8 and TRBJ1-1, with TRBD1 as a possible D gene (6 bases). Germline values: CDR1 SGHVS, CDR2 FQNEAQ. The CDR3 runs to 15 residues. Trimming cost V 1 base and J 4 bases, with 13 bases left between them. CDR3 amino acids: CASSLVLTGSTEAFF. Written as DNA, the CDR3 is TGTGCCAGCAGCTTAGTTTTAACAGGGTCCACTGAAGCTTTCTTT. The full variable domain, rest sourced from reference TRBV7-8 and TRBJ1-1, is GAGVSQSPRYKVAKRGQDVALRCDPISGHVSLFWYQQALGQGPEFLTYFQNEAQLDKSGLPSDRFFAERPEGSVSTLKIQRTQQEDSAVYLCASSLVLTGSTEAFFGQGTRLTVV.

The chain has TRBV19 and TRBJ1-2; D is perhaps TRBD1 (5 bases). The CDR3 is made up of 16 amino acids. Trimming cost V 8 bases and J 2 bases, with 21 bases left between them. Germline CDR1 LNHDA, CDR2 SQIVND (reference sequence). Written as DNA, the CDR3 is TGTGCCAGTTCACAGGTGGCCCAAACCTTCAACTATGGCTACACCTTC. It yields the protein CASSQVAQTFNYGYTF.

This chain joins TRBV7-2 and TRBJ1-2; 12 bases match TRBD1. CDR3 size: 16 residues. Germline CDR1 is SGHTA and CDR2 is FQGNSA. V shed 4 bases and J 8 bases; nucleotides not matched to a gene: 11. In DNA form, the CDR3 reads TGTGCCAGCAGCTCTTTTCTCCGGGACAGGGGGCGAGGCTACACCTTC. Amino acid sequence: CASSSFLRDRGRGYTF.

The V gene is TRBV5-1, the J gene TRBJ2-4, with a possible D match to TRBD2 (6 bases). The CDR3 contains 15 residues. Germline CDR1 and CDR2: SGHRS and YFSETQ. The ends were cut back, 2 bases at V and 1 base at J, with 10 bases in the middle. The CDR3 DNA follows: TGCGCCAGCAGCTTCGGGGGAGCGGCCAAAAACATTCAGTACTTC. This sequence encodes CASSFGGAAKNIQYF.

The chain employs TRBV28 and TRBJ1-1; D gene ambiguous. Looked up from germline, CDR1 is MDHEN and CDR2 is SYDVKM. V shed 2 bases and J shed 3 bases, with 4 bases lying between them. The CDR3 is 12 amino acids. CDR3 coding DNA: TGTGCCAGCAGTTTAGAGGACACTGAAGCTTTCTTT. Encoded protein: CASSLEDTEAFF.